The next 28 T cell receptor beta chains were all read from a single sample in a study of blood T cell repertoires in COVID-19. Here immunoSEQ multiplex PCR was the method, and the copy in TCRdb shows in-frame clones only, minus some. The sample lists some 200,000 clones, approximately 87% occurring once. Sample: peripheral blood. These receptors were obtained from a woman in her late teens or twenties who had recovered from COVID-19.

CDR3 bases: TGCGCCAGCAGCTTGGGAGCGGCCTACGAGCAGTACTTC. Its protein is CASSLGAAYEQYF. The chain joins TRBV5-1 to TRBJ2-7; possibly TRBD2 for D (5 bases). Between the trimmed V and J ends, which lost 0 bases and 2 bases, there was a span of 6 bases. Looked up from germline, CDR1 is SGHRS and CDR2 is YFSETQ. The CDR3 is 13 residues long.

The CDR3 sequence: CATSDHRVSGAQHF. CDR3 nucleotide sequence: TGTGCCACCAGTGACCACAGGGTTTCTGGGGCCCAGCATTTT. The V gene is TRBV24-1, the J gene TRBJ1-5; tentatively, D is TRBD1 (6 bases). The V end was cut by 4 bases, the J end by 11 bases, with 17 bases between. The CDR3 is 14 residues long. Germline V gene lookup returns CDR1 KGHDR and CDR2 SFDVKD.

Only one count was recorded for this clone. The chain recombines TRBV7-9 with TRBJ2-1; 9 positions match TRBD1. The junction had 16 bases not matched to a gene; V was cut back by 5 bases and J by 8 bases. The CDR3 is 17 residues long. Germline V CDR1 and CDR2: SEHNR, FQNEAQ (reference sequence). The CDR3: CASSRSTGGSSYYEQFF. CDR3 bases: TGTGCCAGCAGCAGATCGACAGGGGGGTCTAGTTATTATGAGCAGTTCTTC.

In nucleotides, the CDR3 is TGCGCCAGCAGCACACCACCTCTAGCGGGGATTGATTTAAGCTCCTACAATGAGCAGTTCTTC. Translating gives CASSTPPLAGIDLSSYNEQFF. The gene calls are TRBV4-1 and TRBJ2-1; 9 bases are shared with TRBD2. Germline V gene data show CDR1 as MGHRA and CDR2 as YSYEKL. The J segment lost 0 bases and the V segment lost 5 bases, leaving 20 bases of the junction unmatched. The CDR3 has 21 residues.

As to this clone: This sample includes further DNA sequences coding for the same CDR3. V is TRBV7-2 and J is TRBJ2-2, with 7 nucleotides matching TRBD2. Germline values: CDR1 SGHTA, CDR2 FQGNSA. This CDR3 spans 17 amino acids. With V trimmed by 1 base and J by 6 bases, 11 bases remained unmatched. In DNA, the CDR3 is TGTGCCAGCAGCTTAGTTAGCGGGCGGGCCGGGGCCGGGGAGCTGTTTTTT. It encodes CASSLVSGRAGAGELFF.

CDR3: CASSSPSRGGYTF. CDR3 nucleotide sequence: TGTGCCAGTAGTTCCCCTTCTAGGGGAGGCTACACCTTC. The chain carries TRBV19 and TRBJ1-2; tentative D call: TRBD1 (5 bases). CDR1 and CDR2 from the germline V gene are LNHDA and SQIVND (reference sequence). The length of the CDR3 is 13 residues. Trimming shortened V by 5 bases and J by 8 bases, and 15 bases separated the two germline ends.

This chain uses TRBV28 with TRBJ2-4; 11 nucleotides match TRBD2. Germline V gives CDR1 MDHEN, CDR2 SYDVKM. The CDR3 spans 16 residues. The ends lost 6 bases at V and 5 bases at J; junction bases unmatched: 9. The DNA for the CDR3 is TGTGCCAGCAGCCTTCTAGCGGGAGGCCCTGAAAACATTCAGTACTTC. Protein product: CASSLLAGGPENIQYF.

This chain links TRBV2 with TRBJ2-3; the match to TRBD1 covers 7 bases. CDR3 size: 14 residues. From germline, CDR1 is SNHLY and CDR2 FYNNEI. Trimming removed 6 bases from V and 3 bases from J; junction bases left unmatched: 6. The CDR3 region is CASSRDSGTDTQYF. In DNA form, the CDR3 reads TGTGCCAGCAGCCGGGACAGTGGAACAGATACGCAGTATTTT.

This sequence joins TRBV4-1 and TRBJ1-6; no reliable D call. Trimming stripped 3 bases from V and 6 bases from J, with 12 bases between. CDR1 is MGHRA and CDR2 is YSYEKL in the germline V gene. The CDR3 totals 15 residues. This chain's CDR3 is CASSHFTMRNSPLHF. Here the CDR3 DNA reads TGCGCCAGCAGCCACTTCACTATGCGTAATTCACCCCTCCACTTT.

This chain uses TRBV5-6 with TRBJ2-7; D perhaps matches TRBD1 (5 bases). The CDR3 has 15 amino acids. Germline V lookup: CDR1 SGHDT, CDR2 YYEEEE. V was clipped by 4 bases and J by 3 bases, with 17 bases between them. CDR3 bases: TGTGCCAGCAGCAGGGGCGGCTTAAGGGGCTACGAGCAGTACGTC. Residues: CASSRGGLRGYEQYV.

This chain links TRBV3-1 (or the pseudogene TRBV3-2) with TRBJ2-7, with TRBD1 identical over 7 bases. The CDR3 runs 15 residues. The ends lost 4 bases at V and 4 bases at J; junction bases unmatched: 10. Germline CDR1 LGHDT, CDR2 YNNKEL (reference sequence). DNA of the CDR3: TGTGCCAGCAGCCGAGGACCGGGACAGCTTTACGAGCAGTACTTC. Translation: CASSRGPGQLYEQYF.

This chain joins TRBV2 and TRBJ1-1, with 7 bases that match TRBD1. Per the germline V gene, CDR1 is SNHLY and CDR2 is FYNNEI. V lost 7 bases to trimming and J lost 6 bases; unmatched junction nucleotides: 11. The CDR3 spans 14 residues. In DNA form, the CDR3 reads TGTGCCAGCATCCCGACAGGGCTTAAGGCTGAAGCTTTCTTT. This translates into CASIPTGLKAEAFF.

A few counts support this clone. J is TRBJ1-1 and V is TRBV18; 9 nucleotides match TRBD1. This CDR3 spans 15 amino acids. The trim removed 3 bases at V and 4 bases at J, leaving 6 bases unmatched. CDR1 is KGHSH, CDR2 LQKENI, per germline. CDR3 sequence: CASSPSAGQGTEAFF. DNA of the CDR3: TGTGCCAGCTCACCCTCGGCGGGACAGGGCACTGAAGCTTTCTTT.

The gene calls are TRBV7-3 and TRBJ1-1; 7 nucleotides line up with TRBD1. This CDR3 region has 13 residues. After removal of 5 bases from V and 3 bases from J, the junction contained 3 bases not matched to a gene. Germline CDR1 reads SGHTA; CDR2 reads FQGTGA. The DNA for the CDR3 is TGTGCCAGCAGCCCAACAGGGGACACTGAAGCTTTCTTT. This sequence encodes CASSPTGDTEAFF. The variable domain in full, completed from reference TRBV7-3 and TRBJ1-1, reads GAGVSQTPSNKVTEKGKYVELRCDPISGHTALYWYRQSLGQGPEFLIYFQGTGAADDSGLPNDRFFAVRPEGSVSTLKIQRTERGDSAVYLCASSPTGDTEAFFGQGTRLTVV.

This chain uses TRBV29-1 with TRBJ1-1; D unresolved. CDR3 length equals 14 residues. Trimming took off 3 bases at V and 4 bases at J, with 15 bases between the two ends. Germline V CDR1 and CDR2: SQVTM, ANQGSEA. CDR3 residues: CSVDARSASTEAFF. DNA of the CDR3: TGCAGCGTTGATGCGAGGAGTGCTTCCACTGAAGCTTTCTTT.

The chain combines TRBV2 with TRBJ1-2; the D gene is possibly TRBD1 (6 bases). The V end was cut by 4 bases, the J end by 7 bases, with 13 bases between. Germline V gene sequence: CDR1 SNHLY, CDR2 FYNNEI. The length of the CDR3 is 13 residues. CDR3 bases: TGTGCCAGCAGTGCATCAGGGGACGGTGGCTACACCTTC. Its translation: CASSASGDGGYTF.

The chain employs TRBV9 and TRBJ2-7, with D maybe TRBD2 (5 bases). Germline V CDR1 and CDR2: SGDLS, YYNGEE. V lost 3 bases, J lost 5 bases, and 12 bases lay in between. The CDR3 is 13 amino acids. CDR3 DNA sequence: TGTGCCAGCAGCGCCGCGCCCGGGGACGAGCAGTACGTC. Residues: CASSAAPGDEQYV.

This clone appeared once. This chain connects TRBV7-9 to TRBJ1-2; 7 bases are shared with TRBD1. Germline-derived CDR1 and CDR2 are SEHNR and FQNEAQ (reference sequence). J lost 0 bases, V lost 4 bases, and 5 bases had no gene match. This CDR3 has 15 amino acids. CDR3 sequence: CASSSPTGTNYGYTF. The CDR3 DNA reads TGTGCCAGCAGCTCCCCGACAGGGACTAACTATGGCTACACCTTC.

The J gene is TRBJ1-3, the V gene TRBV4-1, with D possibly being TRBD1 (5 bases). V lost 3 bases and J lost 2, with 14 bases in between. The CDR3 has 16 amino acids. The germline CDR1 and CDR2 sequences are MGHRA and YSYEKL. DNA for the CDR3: TGCGCCAGCAGCCACCCACCTTCAGGGCCTGGAAACACCATATATTTT. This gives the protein CASSHPPSGPGNTIYF.

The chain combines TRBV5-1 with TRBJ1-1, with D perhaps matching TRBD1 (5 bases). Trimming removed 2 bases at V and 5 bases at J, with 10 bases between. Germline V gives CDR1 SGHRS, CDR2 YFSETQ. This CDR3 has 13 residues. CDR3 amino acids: CASSFQGGTEAFF. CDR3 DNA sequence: TGCGCCAGCAGCTTTCAGGGAGGTACTGAAGCTTTCTTT.

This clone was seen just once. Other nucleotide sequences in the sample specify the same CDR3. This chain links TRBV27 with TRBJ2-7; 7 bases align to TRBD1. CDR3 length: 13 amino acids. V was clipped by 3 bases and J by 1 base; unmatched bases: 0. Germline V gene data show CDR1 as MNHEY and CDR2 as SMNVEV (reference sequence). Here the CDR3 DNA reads TGTGCCAGCAGTTTGACAGGGTCCTACGAGCAGTACTTC. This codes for CASSLTGSYEQYF.

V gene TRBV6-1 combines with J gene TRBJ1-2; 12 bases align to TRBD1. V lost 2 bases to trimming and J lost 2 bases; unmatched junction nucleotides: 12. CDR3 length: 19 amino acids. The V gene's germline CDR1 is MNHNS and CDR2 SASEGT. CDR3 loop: CASSEQPGQGAPWNYGYTF. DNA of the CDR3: TGTGCCAGCAGTGAACAGCCGGGACAGGGGGCTCCATGGAACTATGGCTACACCTTC.

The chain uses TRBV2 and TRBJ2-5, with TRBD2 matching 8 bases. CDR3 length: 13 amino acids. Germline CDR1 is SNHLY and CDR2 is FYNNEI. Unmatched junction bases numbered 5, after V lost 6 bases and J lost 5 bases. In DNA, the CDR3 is TGTGCCAGCAGCGGGACTAGAGGGGAGACCCAGTACTTC. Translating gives CASSGTRGETQYF.

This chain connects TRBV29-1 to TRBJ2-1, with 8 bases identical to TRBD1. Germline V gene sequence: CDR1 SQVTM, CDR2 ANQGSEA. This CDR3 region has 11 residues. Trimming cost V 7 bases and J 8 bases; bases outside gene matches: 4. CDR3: CSGDRTDEQFF. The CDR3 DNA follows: TGCAGCGGGGACAGGACGGATGAGCAGTTCTTC.

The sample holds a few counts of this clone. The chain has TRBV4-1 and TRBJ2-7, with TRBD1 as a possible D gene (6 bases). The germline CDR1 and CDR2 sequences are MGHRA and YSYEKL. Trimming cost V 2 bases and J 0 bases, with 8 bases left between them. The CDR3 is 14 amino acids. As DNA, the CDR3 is TGCGCCAGCAGCCAACCAGGGGACTCCTACGAGCAGTACTTC. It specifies CASSQPGDSYEQYF.

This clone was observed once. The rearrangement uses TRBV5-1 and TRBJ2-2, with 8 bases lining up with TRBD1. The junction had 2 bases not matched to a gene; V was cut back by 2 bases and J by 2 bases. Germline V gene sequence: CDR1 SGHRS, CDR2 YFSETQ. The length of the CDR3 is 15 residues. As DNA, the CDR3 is TGCGCCAGCAGCTTCGGGACAGGAAACACCGGGGAGCTGTTTTTT. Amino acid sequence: CASSFGTGNTGELFF. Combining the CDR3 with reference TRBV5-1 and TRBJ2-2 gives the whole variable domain KAGVTQTPRYLIKTRGQQVTLSCSPISGHRSVSWYQQTPGQGLQFLFEYFSETQRNKGNFPGRFSGRQFSNSRSEMNVSTLELGDSALYLCASSFGTGNTGELFFGEGSRLTVL.

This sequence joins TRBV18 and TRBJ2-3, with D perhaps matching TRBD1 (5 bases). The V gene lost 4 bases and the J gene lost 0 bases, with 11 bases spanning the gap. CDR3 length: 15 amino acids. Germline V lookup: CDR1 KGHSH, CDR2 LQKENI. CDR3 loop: CASSLDTYSTDTQYF. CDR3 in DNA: TGTGCCAGCTCACTGGACACCTATAGCACAGATACGCAGTATTTT.

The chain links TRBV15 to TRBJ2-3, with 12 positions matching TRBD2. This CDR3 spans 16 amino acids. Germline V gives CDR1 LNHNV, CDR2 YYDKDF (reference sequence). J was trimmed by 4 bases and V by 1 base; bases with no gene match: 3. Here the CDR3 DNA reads TGTGCCACCAGCAGAGGGACTAGCGGGAACGCAGATACGCAGTATTTT. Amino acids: CATSRGTSGNADTQYF.